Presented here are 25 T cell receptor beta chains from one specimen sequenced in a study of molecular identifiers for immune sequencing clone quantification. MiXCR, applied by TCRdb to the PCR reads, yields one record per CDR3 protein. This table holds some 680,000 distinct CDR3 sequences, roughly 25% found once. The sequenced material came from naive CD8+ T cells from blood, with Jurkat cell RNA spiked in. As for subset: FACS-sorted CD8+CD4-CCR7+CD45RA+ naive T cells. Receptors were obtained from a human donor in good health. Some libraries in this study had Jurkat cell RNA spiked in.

DNA of the CDR3: TGTGCCAGCTCGCCGACAGGGTCGGCTAATGAAAAACTGTTTTTT. This sequence encodes CASSPTGSANEKLFF. V is TRBV18 and J is TRBJ1-4; 7 bases align to TRBD1. Germline loops: CDR1 KGHSH, CDR2 LQKENI. J gave up 3 bases and V 6 bases, and 7 bases lay outside the gene matches. The CDR3 runs 15 residues. The variable domain in full, completed from reference TRBV18 and TRBJ1-4, reads NAGVMQNPRHLVRRRGQEARLRCSPMKGHSHVYWYRQLPEEGLKFMVYLQKENIIDESGMPKERFSAEFPKEGPSILRIQQVVRGDSAAYFCASSPTGSANEKLFFGSGTQLSVL.

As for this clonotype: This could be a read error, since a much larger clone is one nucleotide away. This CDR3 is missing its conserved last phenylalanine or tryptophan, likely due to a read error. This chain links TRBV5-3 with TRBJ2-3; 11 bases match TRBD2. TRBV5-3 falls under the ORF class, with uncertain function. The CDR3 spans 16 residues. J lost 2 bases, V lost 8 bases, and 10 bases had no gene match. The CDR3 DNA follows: TGTGCCAGCAGCCCACCACTAGCGGGAGTCACAGATACGCAGTATTAT. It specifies CASSPPLAGVTDTQYY.

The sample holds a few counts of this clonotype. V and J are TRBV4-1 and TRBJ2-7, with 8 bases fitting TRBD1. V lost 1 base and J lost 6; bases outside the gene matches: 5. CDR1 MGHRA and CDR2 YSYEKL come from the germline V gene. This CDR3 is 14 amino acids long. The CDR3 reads CASSQGTGRGEQYF. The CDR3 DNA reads TGCGCCAGCAGCCAAGGGACAGGGAGAGGCGAGCAGTACTTC.

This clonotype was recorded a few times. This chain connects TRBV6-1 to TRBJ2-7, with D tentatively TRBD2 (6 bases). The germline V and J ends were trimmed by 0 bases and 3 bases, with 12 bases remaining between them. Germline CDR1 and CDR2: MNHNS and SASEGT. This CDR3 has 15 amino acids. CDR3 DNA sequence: TGTGCCAGCAGTGAAGCTTCGGACTATGACTACGAGCAGTACTTC. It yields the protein CASSEASDYDYEQYF.

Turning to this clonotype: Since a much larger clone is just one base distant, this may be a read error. DNA of the CDR3: TGTGCCAGCAGTTACTCGACCCTTGGTAATGAAAGACTGTTTTTT. It yields the protein CASSYSTLGNERLFF. The chain joins TRBV6-5 to TRBJ1-4; no firm D call. This CDR3 contains 15 residues. Germline V gene lookup returns CDR1 MNHEY and CDR2 SVGAGI.

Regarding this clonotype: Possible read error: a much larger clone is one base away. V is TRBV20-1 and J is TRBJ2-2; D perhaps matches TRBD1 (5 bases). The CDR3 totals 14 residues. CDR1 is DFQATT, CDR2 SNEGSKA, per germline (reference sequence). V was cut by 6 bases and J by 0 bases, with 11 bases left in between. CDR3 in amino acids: CSARGYANTGELFF. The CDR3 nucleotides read TGCAGTGCAAGGGGCTACGCGAACACCGGGGAGCTGTTTTTT.

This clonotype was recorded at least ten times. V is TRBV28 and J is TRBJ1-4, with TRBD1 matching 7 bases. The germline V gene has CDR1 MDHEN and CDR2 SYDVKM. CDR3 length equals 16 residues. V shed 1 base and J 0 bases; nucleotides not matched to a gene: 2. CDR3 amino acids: CASSLSGTATNEKLFF. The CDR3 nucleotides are TGTGCCAGCAGTTTATCAGGGACAGCAACTAATGAAAAACTGTTTTTT. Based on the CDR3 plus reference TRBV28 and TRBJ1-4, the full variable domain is DVKVTQSSRYLVKRTGEKVFLECVQDMDHENMFWYRQDPGLGLRLIYFSYDVKMKEKGDIPEGYSVSREKKERFSLILESASTNQTSMYLCASSLSGTATNEKLFFGSGTQLSVL.

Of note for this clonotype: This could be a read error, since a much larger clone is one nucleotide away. The CDR3 loop is CASSAGNIQHF. Here the CDR3 DNA reads TGCGCCAGCAGCGCGGGAAACATTCAGCACTTC. The chain links TRBV5-1 to TRBJ2-4; the D gene is possibly TRBD2 (6 bases). This CDR3 has 11 amino acids. CDR1 SGHRS and CDR2 YFSETQ come from the germline V gene.

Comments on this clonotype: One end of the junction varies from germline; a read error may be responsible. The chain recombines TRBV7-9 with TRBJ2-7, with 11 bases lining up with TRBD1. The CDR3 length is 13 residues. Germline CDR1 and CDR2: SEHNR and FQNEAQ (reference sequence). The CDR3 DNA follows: TGTGCCAGCAGCGGACAGGGGGCATACGAGCAGGACTTC. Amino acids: CASSGQGAYEQDF.

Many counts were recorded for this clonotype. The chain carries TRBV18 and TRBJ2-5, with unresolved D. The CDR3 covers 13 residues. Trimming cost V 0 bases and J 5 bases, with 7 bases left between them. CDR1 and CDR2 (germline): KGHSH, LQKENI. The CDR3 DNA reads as TGTGCCAGCTCACCACCAACTGGCGAGACCCAGTACTTC. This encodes CASSPPTGETQYF.

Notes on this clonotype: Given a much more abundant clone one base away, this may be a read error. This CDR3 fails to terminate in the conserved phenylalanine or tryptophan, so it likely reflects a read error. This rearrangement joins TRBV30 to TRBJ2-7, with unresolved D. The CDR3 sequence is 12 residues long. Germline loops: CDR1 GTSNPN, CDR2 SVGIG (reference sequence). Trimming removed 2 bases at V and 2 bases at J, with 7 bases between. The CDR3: CAWSTDTYEQYI. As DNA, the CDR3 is TGTGCCTGGAGTACAGACACCTACGAGCAGTACATC.

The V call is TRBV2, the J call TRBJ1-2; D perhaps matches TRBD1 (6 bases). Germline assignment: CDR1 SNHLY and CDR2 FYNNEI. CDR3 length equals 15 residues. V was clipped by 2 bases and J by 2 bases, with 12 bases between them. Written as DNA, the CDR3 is TGTGCCAGCAGTGAATTGCGGACAGAAAACTATGGCTACACCTTC. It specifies CASSELRTENYGYTF. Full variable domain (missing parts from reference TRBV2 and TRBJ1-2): EPEVTQTPSHQVTQMGQEVILRCVPISNHLYFYWYRQILGQKVEFLVSFYNNEISEKSEIFDDQFSVERPDGSNFTLKIRSTKLEDSAMYFCASSELRTENYGYTFGSGTRLTVV.

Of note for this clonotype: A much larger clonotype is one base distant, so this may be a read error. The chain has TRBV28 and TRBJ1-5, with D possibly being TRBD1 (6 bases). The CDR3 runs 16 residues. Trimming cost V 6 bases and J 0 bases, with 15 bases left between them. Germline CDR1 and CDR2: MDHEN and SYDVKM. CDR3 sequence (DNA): TGTGCCAGCAGCCTCGGGGGCCAGTTTAGCAATCAGCCCCAGCATTTT. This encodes CASSLGGQFSNQPQHF.

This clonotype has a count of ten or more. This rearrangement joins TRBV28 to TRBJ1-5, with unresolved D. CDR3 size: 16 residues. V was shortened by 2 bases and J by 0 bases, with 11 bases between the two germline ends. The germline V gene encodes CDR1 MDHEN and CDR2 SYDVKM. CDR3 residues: CASSLLSTVSNQPQHF. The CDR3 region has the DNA TGTGCCAGCAGTTTACTCTCGACGGTTAGCAATCAGCCCCAGCATTTT.

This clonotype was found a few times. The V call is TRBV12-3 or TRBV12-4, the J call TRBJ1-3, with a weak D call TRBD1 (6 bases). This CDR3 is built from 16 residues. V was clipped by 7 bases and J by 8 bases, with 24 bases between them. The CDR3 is CASIPGNGGRLDTIYF. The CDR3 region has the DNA TGTGCCAGCATCCCCGGGAATGGGGGGCGTTTGGACACCATATATTTT.

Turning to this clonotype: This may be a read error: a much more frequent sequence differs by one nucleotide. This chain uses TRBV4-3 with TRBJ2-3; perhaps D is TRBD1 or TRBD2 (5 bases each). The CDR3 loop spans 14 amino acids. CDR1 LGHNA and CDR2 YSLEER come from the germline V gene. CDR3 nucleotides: TGCGCCAGCAGCCAAGGGTCAGGGACCGATACGCGGTATTTT. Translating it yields CASSQGSGTDTRYF.

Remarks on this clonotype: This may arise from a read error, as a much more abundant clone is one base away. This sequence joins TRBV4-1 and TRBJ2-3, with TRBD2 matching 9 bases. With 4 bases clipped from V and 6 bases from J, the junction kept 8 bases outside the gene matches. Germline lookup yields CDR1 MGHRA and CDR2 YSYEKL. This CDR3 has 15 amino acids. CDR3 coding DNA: TGCGCCAGCAGCCTAGAAATAGCGGGGGTTGATACGCAGTATTTT. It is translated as CASSLEIAGVDTQYF.

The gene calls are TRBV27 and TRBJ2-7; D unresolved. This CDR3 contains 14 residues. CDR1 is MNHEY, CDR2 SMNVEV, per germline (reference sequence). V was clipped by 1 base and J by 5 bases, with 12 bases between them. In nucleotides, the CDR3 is TGTGCCAGCAGTTTATTGTCCCCGCCGGACGAGCAGTACTTC. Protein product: CASSLLSPPDEQYF.

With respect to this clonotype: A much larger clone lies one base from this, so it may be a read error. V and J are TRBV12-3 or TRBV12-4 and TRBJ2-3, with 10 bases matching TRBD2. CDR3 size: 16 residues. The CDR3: CASSFSGGFSTDAQYF. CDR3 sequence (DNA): TGTGCCAGCAGTTTTAGCGGGGGGTTTAGCACAGATGCGCAGTATTTT.

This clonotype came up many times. For the CDR3, the DNA is TGCAGTGCTAGGAGTCCAAGCAATCAGCCCCAGCATTTT. Translation: CSARSPSNQPQHF. V gene TRBV20-1 combines with J gene TRBJ1-5; D unresolved. Trimming removed 3 bases from V and 1 base from J, with 7 bases in between. The germline V gene encodes CDR1 DFQATT and CDR2 SNEGSKA (reference sequence). The CDR3 runs to 13 residues.

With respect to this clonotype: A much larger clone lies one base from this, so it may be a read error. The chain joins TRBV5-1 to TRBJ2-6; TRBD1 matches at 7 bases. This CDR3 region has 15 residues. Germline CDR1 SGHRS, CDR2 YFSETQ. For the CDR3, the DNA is TGCGCCAGCAGCCCCGAGGGGGCTGGGGCCAACGTCCTGCCTTTC. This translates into CASSPEGAGANVLPF.

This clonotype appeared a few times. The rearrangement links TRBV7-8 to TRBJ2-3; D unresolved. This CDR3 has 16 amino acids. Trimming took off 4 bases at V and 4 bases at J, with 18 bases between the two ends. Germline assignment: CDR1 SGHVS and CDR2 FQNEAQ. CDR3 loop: CASSSSTWYGADTQYF. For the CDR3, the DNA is TGTGCCAGCAGCTCCTCGACGTGGTATGGGGCAGATACGCAGTATTTT.

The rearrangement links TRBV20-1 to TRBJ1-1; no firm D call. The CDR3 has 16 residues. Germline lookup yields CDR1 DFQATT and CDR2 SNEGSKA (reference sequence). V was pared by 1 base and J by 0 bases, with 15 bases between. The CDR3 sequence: CSARAPPPSMNTEAFF. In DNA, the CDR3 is TGCAGTGCTAGAGCCCCCCCCCCCTCGATGAACACTGAAGCTTTCTTT.

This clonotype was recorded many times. The CDR3 reads CAWSVRVGVRYEQYF. The CDR3, as DNA: TGTGCCTGGAGTGTACGAGTAGGGGTACGCTACGAGCAGTACTTC. The chain is built from TRBV30 and TRBJ2-7; D possibly corresponds to TRBD1 (5 bases). V was trimmed by 0 bases and J by 3 bases, leaving 15 bases between them. Germline V gene lookup returns CDR1 GTSNPN and CDR2 SVGIG (reference sequence). The CDR3 extends over 15 amino acids.

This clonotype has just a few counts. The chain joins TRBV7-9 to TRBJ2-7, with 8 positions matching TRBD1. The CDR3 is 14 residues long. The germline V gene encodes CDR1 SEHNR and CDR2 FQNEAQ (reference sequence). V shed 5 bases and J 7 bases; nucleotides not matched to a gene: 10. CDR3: CASSHDRGPTEQYF. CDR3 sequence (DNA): TGTGCCAGCAGCCACGACAGGGGCCCAACAGAGCAGTACTTC. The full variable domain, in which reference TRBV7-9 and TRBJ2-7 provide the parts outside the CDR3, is DTGVSQNPRHKITKRGQNVTFRCDPISEHNRLYWYRQTLGQGPEFLTYFQNEAQLEKSRLLSDRFSAERPKGSFSTLEIQRTEQGDSAMYLCASSHDRGPTEQYFGPGTRLTVT.